These T cell receptor beta chains were read from a single sample in a study of blood T cell repertoires in COVID-19. Sequenced by immunoSEQ multiplex PCR; TCRdb stores in-frame clones only, minus some. The sample lists around 300,000 clones; approximately 89% were seen once. The sample comprised PBMCs or T cells enriched from blood (not recorded which). Receptors were obtained from a woman younger than 30 who had recovered from COVID-19. The CDR3 runs from the conserved cysteine through the conserved F or W. Each record gives: D gene, V gene, clone size, J gene, CDR3 DNA, CDR3 protein. A D gene is named only where the DNA matches it firmly. Some rows have no size entry. The others give once, few or many, or a class for an expanded clone.

-	TRBV4-3	once	TRBJ2-1	TGCGCCAGCAGCTTGGGACGGGAGAGAGGTGAGCAGTTCTTC	CASSLGRERGEQFF
-	TRBV19	-	TRBJ1-2	TGTGCCAGTAGTATTGGTGCGTTAGCTAACTATGGCTACACCTTC	CASSIGALANYGYTF
TRBD1	TRBV29-1	-	TRBJ1-1	TGCAGCGTTGACACAGGGGTGACTGAAGCTTTCTTT	CSVDTGVTEAFF
-	TRBV28	-	TRBJ1-5	TGTGCCAGCACCCTTGTGGGGAGAAAGAATCAGCCCCAGCATTTT	CASTLVGRKNQPQHF
-	TRBV7-6	-	TRBJ2-1	TGTGCCAGCAGCTTCCTCGACAGGCTTCCCTACAATGAGCAGTTCTTC	CASSFLDRLPYNEQFF
-	TRBV6-1	-	TRBJ1-2	TGTGCCAGCAGTGAAATGGCTCTCTATGGCTACACCTTC	CASSEMALYGYTF
TRBD1	TRBV6-5	-	TRBJ1-2	TGTGCCAGCAGTTACAAGGGGGCGCAAGGGTATGGCTACACCTTC	CASSYKGAQGYGYTF
-	TRBV7-2	once	TRBJ1-1	TGTGCCAGCAGCTTAGCGAGGGCCGCGACTGAAGCTTTCTTT	CASSLARAATEAFF
-	TRBV4-3	-	TRBJ1-5	TGCGCCAGCAGCCAAGATCGCGGCAGTGCCGTGCATTTT	CASSQDRGSAVHF
-	TRBV2	-	TRBJ2-5	TGTGCCAGCATCATGGGTTGGGGGCTGGGAGAGACCCAGTACTTC	CASIMGWGLGETQYF
TRBD2	TRBV6-5	once	TRBJ2-7	TGTGCCAGCAGTCCGAACAGAGCGGGGGGCCTGGAGCAGTACTTC	CASSPNRAGGLEQYF
TRBD1	TRBV11-2	-	TRBJ2-3	TGTGCCAGCAGCATCGGCCCGGACAGGGTGACAGATACGCAGTATTTT	CASSIGPDRVTDTQYF
-	TRBV27	-	TRBJ1-1	TGTGCCAGCAGTTCCATTTTTAATGATCGGGTGAACACTGAAGCTTTCTTT	CASSSIFNDRVNTEAFF
-	TRBV19	-	TRBJ1-5	TGTGCCAGTAGTATCTCGGGGGGTGGATTTGGAGGCAATCAGCCCCAGCATTTT	CASSISGGGFGGNQPQHF
-	TRBV7-9	-	TRBJ2-2	TGTGCCAGCAGCTCGGGACTGCGGATAAACACCGGGGAGCTGTTTTTT	CASSSGLRINTGELFF
-	TRBV7-9	-	TRBJ1-2	TGTGCCAGCAGCTTAAGAAAGGGTAATTGGAGGGGCTACACCTTC	CASSLRKGNWRGYTF
-	TRBV6-5	-	TRBJ1-5	TGTGCCAGCAGTTGGAGGGAGGGCCAGCCCCAGCATTTT	CASSWREGQPQHF
-	TRBV5-8	-	TRBJ1-5	TGTGCCAGCAGCTTTTACAGGGCTCGAAAGGGTCTTCAGCCCCAGCATTTT	CASSFYRARKGLQPQHF
TRBD1	TRBV19	-	TRBJ1-1	TGTGCCAGTAGAACAGCTTGGGACAGGGGAAGGACTGAAGCTTTCTTT	CASRTAWDRGRTEAFF
-	TRBV28	-	TRBJ1-1	TGTGCCAGCAGCTTCCAAGGGGTAAGAGGTGAAGCTTTCTTT	CASSFQGVRGEAFF
-	TRBV7-8	once	TRBJ2-7	TGTGCCAGCAGCTTCAGCTCCTACGAGCAGTACTTC	CASSFSSYEQYF
TRBD2	TRBV27	-	TRBJ2-1	TGTGCCAGCAGCCCTCGGACTAGCGGGGGCTACAATGAGCAGTTCTTC	CASSPRTSGGYNEQFF
-	TRBV18	-	TRBJ1-4	TGTGCCAGCTCACCACCTTTGGGCAGGAATGAAAAACTGTTTTTT	CASSPPLGRNEKLFF
TRBD1	TRBV7-8	-	TRBJ1-2	TGTGCCAGCAGCCTCGCGGGACAGGGAGGATTCTATGGCTACACCTTC	CASSLAGQGGFYGYTF
-	TRBV6-6	-	TRBJ1-3	TGTGCCAGCTGCCAGGGGACTGGAAACACCATATATTTT	CASCQGTGNTIYF
-	TRBV7-9	-	TRBJ2-7	TGTGCCAGCAGCCCAGTGGCAGTAAGCTCCTACGAGCAGTACTTC	CASSPVAVSSYEQYF
-	TRBV27	-	TRBJ2-1	TGTGCCAGCAGTTTATCGATGAAGGAGACCTACAATGAGCAGTTCTTC	CASSLSMKETYNEQFF
-	TRBV18	few	TRBJ1-2	TGTGCCAGCTCACCGGCCGGACAGAGCAACTATGGCTACACCTTC	CASSPAGQSNYGYTF
-	TRBV27	once	TRBJ1-2	TGTGCCAGCAGGATTCTGGAGAGCTATGGCTACACCTTC	CASRILESYGYTF
TRBD1	TRBV6-6	-	TRBJ2-1	TGTGCCAGCAGTCCCGGGACAGTGTACAATGAGCAGTTCTTC	CASSPGTVYNEQFF
TRBD2	TRBV2	once	TRBJ2-1	TGTGCCACAAAAGCGGGGGTCACCTACAATGAGCAGTTCTTC	CATKAGVTYNEQFF
-	TRBV5-4	-	TRBJ1-1	TGTGCCGGCAGCTTGAACAGGGTGAATGAAGCTTTCTTT	CAGSLNRVNEAFF
-	TRBV27	-	TRBJ1-1	TGTGCCAGCAGTTCCCCGGGCGCGGGGAACACTGAAGCTTTCTTT	CASSSPGAGNTEAFF
-	TRBV28	-	TRBJ1-5	TGTGCCAGCAGCGCGGCTTCACTGGGGCATCAGCCCCAGCATTTT	CASSAASLGHQPQHF
TRBD2	TRBV15	few	TRBJ2-5	TGTGCCACCAGCAGAGGTGGGGTCTCGGGAGGGCCGGGAGAGACCCAGTACTTC	CATSRGGVSGGPGETQYF
-	TRBV7-2	few	TRBJ2-6	TGTGCCAGCAGCTTAGATTCCCGTTCTGGGGCCAACGTCCTGACTTTC	CASSLDSRSGANVLTF
TRBD2	TRBV15	-	TRBJ2-1	TGTGCCACCAGCAGAGATATGGTTCGAGCGGGGGGTAGGTACAATGAGCAGTTCTTC	CATSRDMVRAGGRYNEQFF
TRBD2	TRBV7-2	-	TRBJ2-3	TGTGCCAGCAGCTTTCTAGCGGGGGGCACAGATACGCAGTATTTT	CASSFLAGGTDTQYF
-	TRBV7-2	-	TRBJ1-5	TGTGCCAGCAGCCCTACAGGGATCCCAGATCAGCCCCAGCATTTT	CASSPTGIPDQPQHF
TRBD2	TRBV3-1/TRBV3-2	-	TRBJ2-3	TGTGCCAGCAGCCAAGCATACGGGGGGTCCGGCACAGATACGCAGTATTTT	CASSQAYGGSGTDTQYF
TRBD1	TRBV3-1/TRBV3-2	-	TRBJ1-2	TGTGCCAGCAGCCAAGCCGACAGGGGAAACTATGGCTACACCTTC	CASSQADRGNYGYTF
-	TRBV7-2	-	TRBJ2-3	TGTGCCAGCAGCCGGCGGGGTAGGGGGCTCGTCACAGATACGCAGTATTTT	CASSRRGRGLVTDTQYF
-	TRBV14	-	TRBJ2-7	TGTGCCAGCAGCCAAGAAGGGTTTACAGGGCTCGAGCAGTACTTC	CASSQEGFTGLEQYF
TRBD2	TRBV4-3	-	TRBJ2-1	TGCGCCAGCAGCCAAGAGGGCTCGGAGCGGGGTGGCTATGAGCAGTTCTTC	CASSQEGSERGGYEQFF
-	TRBV5-1	-	TRBJ1-1	TGCGCCAGCAGCCTCACCTCCCAGGGGAACGCTTTCTTT	CASSLTSQGNAFF
TRBD2	TRBV15	once	TRBJ2-2	TGTGCCACCAGCAGAGATCCCGCGGGGGGCTCCTCCGGGGAGCTGTTTTTT	CATSRDPAGGSSGELFF